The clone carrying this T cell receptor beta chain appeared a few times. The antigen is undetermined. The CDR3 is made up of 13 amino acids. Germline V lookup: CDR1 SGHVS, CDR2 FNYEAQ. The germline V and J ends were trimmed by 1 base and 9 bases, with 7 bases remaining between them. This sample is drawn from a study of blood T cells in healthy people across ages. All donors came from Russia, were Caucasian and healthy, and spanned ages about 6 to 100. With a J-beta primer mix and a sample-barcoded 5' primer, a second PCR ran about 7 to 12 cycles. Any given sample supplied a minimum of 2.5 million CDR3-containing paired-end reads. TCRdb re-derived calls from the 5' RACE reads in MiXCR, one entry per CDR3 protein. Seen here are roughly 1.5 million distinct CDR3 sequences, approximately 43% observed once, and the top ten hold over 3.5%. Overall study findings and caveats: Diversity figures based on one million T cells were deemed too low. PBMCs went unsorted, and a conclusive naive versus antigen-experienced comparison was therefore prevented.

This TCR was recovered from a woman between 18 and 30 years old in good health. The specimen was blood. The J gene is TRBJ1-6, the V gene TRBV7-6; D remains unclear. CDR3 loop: CASSLEKSSPLHF. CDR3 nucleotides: TGTGCCAGCAGCTTAGAGAAAAGTTCACCCCTCCACTTT.